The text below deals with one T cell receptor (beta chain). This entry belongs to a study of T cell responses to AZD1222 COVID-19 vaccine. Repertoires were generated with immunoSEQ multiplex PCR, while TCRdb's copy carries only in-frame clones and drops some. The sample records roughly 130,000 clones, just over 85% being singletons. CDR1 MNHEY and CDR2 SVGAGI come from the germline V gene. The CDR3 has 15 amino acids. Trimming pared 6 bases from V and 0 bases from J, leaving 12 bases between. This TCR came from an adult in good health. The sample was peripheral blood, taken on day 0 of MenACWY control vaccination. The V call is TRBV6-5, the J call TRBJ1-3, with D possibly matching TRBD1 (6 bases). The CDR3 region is CASSRGPYSGNTIYF. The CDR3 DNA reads TGTGCCAGCAGCAGGGGCCCCTACTCTGGAAACACCATATATTTT.